The next 24 T cell receptor beta chains were all read from a single sample in a study of T cells in Graves' hyperthyroidism and ophthalmopathy. It was RNA transcripts that yielded the amplified TCR beta CDR3 regions. RT-PCR in the first round (using the HTBI primer set) targeted the TCR CDR3. TCRdb re-called the multiplex PCR reads through MiXCR, storing one row per CDR3 protein. The table includes around 800,000 distinct CDR3 sequences, roughly 40% detected once. Source material: blood. The receptors here all came from a man younger than 35 with Graves' hyperthyroidism.

A few counts support this clonotype. This rearrangement joins TRBV12-3 or TRBV12-4 to TRBJ2-7; TRBD1 agrees at 10 bases. V gave up 5 bases and J gave up 2 bases; unmatched junction bases: 6. The CDR3 runs 15 residues. This CDR3 is CASSGDRGSTYEQYF. The CDR3 nucleotides are TGTGCCAGCAGTGGGGACAGGGGATCCACCTACGAGCAGTACTTC.

V gene TRBV15 combines with J gene TRBJ2-7; D ambiguous. Trimming took 0 bases from V and 2 from J, leaving 11 bases between them. The CDR3 is 15 residues long. Germline CDR1 is LNHNV and CDR2 is YYDKDF (reference sequence). The CDR3 DNA reads TGTGCCACCAGCAGAGATCGTAGGGCAGCCTACGAGCAGTACTTC. As protein: CATSRDRRAAYEQYF.

This clonotype was counted many times. The CDR3 nucleotides read TGTGCCAGCAACCCCCGGGGTAATGAAAAACTGTTTTTT. This codes for CASNPRGNEKLFF. This chain links TRBV2 with TRBJ1-4; D remains unclear. V was trimmed by 7 bases and J by 4 bases, leaving 10 bases between them. The CDR3 contains 13 residues. Germline CDR1 reads SNHLY; CDR2 reads FYNNEI.

Of note for this clonotype: The junction and the germline gene differ at one end; a read error may be behind it. This chain links TRBV5-1 with TRBJ2-7; TRBD1 or TRBD2 may be the D gene (5 bases each). This CDR3 is built from 12 residues. Germline CDR1 and CDR2: SGHRS and YFSETQ. The CDR3 spells CASGLGVGEQYF. Here the CDR3 DNA reads TGCGCCAGCGGCTTGGGGGTGGGGGAGCAGTACTTC.

This chain connects TRBV7-6 to TRBJ1-2, with D possibly being TRBD1 (6 bases). The CDR3 length is 15 residues. V lost 5 bases, J lost 4 bases, and 17 bases lay in between. Germline V gene sequence: CDR1 SGHVS, CDR2 FNYEAQ. CDR3 nucleotide sequence: TGTGCCAGCAGCCCTGAACAGGGACCATCCTATGGCTACACCTTC. It encodes CASSPEQGPSYGYTF.

The table lists this clonotype with many counts. The rearrangement links TRBV29-1 to TRBJ2-2, with D perhaps matching TRBD1 (7 bases). Germline V gives CDR1 SQVTM, CDR2 ANQGSEA. The length of the CDR3 is 14 residues. Trimming cost V 6 bases and J 3 bases, with 14 bases left between them. CDR3 loop: CSVRGDRDTGELFF. DNA for the CDR3: TGCAGCGTGAGGGGGGACAGAGACACCGGGGAGCTGTTTTTT.

This clonotype was found a few times. The V gene is TRBV12-3 or TRBV12-4, the J gene TRBJ1-4; no definite D call. The CDR3 covers 14 residues. Between the trimmed V and J ends, which lost 4 bases and 5 bases, there was a span of 11 bases. As DNA, the CDR3 is TGTGCCAGCAGTTACGGCACCGACAATGAAAAACTGTTTTTT. It encodes CASSYGTDNEKLFF.

A few counts support this clonotype. The chain is built from TRBV11-1 and TRBJ2-7; TRBD1 or TRBD2 may be the D gene (5 bases each). Trimming left V 0 bases short and J 2 bases short, with 17 bases between. Germline CDR1 and CDR2: SGHAT and FQDESV (reference sequence). The CDR3 is made up of 17 amino acids. CDR3 in DNA: TGTGCCAGCAGCTTAGCCATAGAGGGCTGGGGCACCTACGAGCAGTACTTC. This sequence encodes CASSLAIEGWGTYEQYF.

There are a few counts of this clonotype. The chain recombines TRBV12-3 or TRBV12-4 with TRBJ2-7, with unresolved D. This CDR3 contains 11 residues. With 4 bases removed from V and 6 bases from J, the gap between germline ends came to 7 bases. The CDR3 region has the DNA TGTGCCAGCAGTTCTCTGATCGAGCAGTACTTC. It translates to CASSSLIEQYF.

Ten or more counts support this clonotype. The rearrangement links TRBV19 to TRBJ1-5; D might be TRBD1 (5 bases). This CDR3 contains 13 residues. CDR1 and CDR2 (germline): LNHDA, SQIVND (reference sequence). V gave up 4 bases and J gave up 7 bases, with 11 bases separating them. In DNA form, the CDR3 reads TGTGCCAGTAGTACGAGCCGGGGCCAGCCCCAGCATTTT. Translating it yields CASSTSRGQPQHF.

This chain links TRBV9 with TRBJ2-5, with 11 bases identical to TRBD2. V was pared by 3 bases and J by 0 bases, with 7 bases of the junction left unmatched. This CDR3 spans 17 amino acids. The germline V gene encodes CDR1 SGDLS and CDR2 YYNGEE. CDR3 in amino acids: CASSEGLAALYQETQYF. The CDR3 coding sequence is TGTGCCAGCAGCGAGGGACTAGCGGCCCTGTACCAAGAGACCCAGTACTTC.

This clonotype came up many times. This chain links TRBV10-3 with TRBJ1-1; weak D call: TRBD1 (6 bases). V lost 5 bases and J lost 3, with 7 bases in between. Looked up from germline, CDR1 is ENHRY and CDR2 is SYGVKD. The CDR3 sequence is 12 residues long. The CDR3 here is CAISHRDTEAFF. The CDR3 nucleotides are TGTGCCATCAGTCACAGGGACACTGAAGCTTTCTTT.

V is TRBV2 and J is TRBJ1-4; D is perhaps TRBD1 (6 bases). The CDR3 contains 14 residues. The germline V gene has CDR1 SNHLY and CDR2 FYNNEI. Trimming stripped 2 bases from V and 3 bases from J, with 7 bases between. DNA for the CDR3: TGTGCCAGCAGTGAAACAGGGTCTAATGAAAAACTGTTTTTT. Amino acids: CASSETGSNEKLFF.

In this sample, this clonotype turned up a few times. The gene calls are TRBV4-3 and TRBJ2-5; 9 bases are shared with TRBD1. Germline CDR1 and CDR2: LGHNA and YSLEER. V lost 4 bases to trimming and J lost 4 bases; unmatched junction nucleotides: 10. This CDR3 region has 16 residues. For the CDR3, the DNA is TGCGCCAGCAGCCGAACTGAGGGACAGGGAAGAGAGACCCAGTACTTC. This codes for CASSRTEGQGRETQYF.

This clonotype appeared many times. The chain joins TRBV15 to TRBJ1-5; D uncertain. V was pared by 1 base and J by 3 bases, with 7 bases between. The CDR3 runs 14 residues. Germline CDR1 is LNHNV and CDR2 is YYDKDF (reference sequence). The CDR3 DNA sequence: TGTGCCACCAGCAGAGGGAGGTTCAATCAGCCCCAGCATTTT. This encodes CATSRGRFNQPQHF. Using reference TRBV15 and TRBJ1-5 for the parts outside the CDR3, the full variable domain is DAMVIQNPRYQVTQFGKPVTLSCSQTLNHNVMYWYQQKSSQAPKLLFHYYDKDFNNEADTPDNFQSRRPNTSFCFLDIRSPGLGDTAMYLCATSRGRFNQPQHFGDGTRLSIL.

Concerning this clonotype: A much larger clonotype is one base distant, so this may be a read error. V usage is TRBV10-3 and J usage is TRBJ1-1; D call uncertain. Germline-derived CDR1 and CDR2 are ENHRY and SYGVKD. The CDR3 extends over 12 amino acids. V gave up 2 bases and J gave up 8 bases, with 9 bases separating them. CDR3 DNA: TGTGCCATCAGTGAGGGGAGGGTCGAAGCTTTCTTT. Its translation: CAISEGRVEAFF.

For the CDR3, the DNA is TGTGCCAGCAGTGAAGCGCGAGACATCGTATACGAGCAGTACTTC. As protein: CASSEARDIVYEQYF. The rearrangement uses TRBV6-1 and TRBJ2-7, with D unresolved. The CDR3 consists of 15 residues. The V end was cut by 0 bases, the J end by 4 bases, with 13 bases between. Germline values: CDR1 MNHNS, CDR2 SASEGT.

Only a few counts were recorded for this clonotype. The rearrangement joins TRBV7-2 to TRBJ1-1; 8 bases fit TRBD1. The ends lost 3 bases at V and 9 bases at J; junction bases unmatched: 9. Germline CDR1 reads SGHTA; CDR2 reads FQGNSA. This CDR3 spans 14 amino acids. CDR3 nucleotides: TGTGCCAGCAGCTTGCTTTCCAGGGGGCCCCAAGCTTTCTTT. Protein sequence: CASSLLSRGPQAFF.

The table lists this clonotype with many counts. The J gene is TRBJ2-7, the V gene TRBV29-1; 8 bases map to TRBD2. Germline V gene lookup returns CDR1 SQVTM and CDR2 ANQGSEA. Germline trimming cut 7 bases from V and 7 bases from J; bases unmatched to any gene: 12. This CDR3 has 13 residues. DNA of the CDR3: TGCAGCGCAGGGAGAGCGGGAGCACGTGAGCAGTACTTC. Residues: CSAGRAGAREQYF.

This clonotype showed up many times. The J gene is TRBJ1-1, the V gene TRBV29-1; TRBD1 matches at 7 bases. The CDR3 extends over 15 amino acids. The V segment lost 0 bases and the J segment 8 bases; nucleotides outside the gene matches: 12. Germline loops: CDR1 SQVTM, CDR2 ANQGSEA. CDR3 residues: CSVEDRQGGTYEAFF. DNA of the CDR3: TGCAGCGTTGAAGATCGTCAGGGGGGGACCTACGAAGCTTTCTTT.

The table lists this clonotype with a count of one. The chain couples TRBV29-1 to TRBJ1-1; 7 bases align to TRBD1. The CDR3 spans 13 residues. Germline CDR1 and CDR2: SQVTM and ANQGSEA. With 8 bases clipped from V and 3 bases from J, the junction kept 9 bases outside the gene matches. The CDR3 reads CSQGQGVDTEAFF. The DNA for the CDR3 is TGCAGCCAAGGGCAGGGGGTAGACACTGAAGCTTTCTTT. The full variable domain, its missing parts supplied by reference TRBV29-1 and TRBJ1-1, is SAVISQKPSRDICQRGTSLTIQCQVDSQVTMMFWYRQQPGQSLTLIATANQGSEATYESGFVIDKFPISRPNLTFSTLTVSNMSPEDSSIYLCSQGQGVDTEAFFGQGTRLTVV.

A remark on this clonotype: The junction differs from germline at one of its ends, possibly a read error. J is TRBJ2-2 and V is TRBV6-6; D may match TRBD1 or TRBD2 (5 bases each). CDR1 and CDR2 (germline): MNHNY, SVGAGI (reference sequence). The CDR3 loop spans 15 amino acids. The CDR3 reads CASSYSRVGTGELLF. The CDR3 DNA is TGTGCCAGCAGTTACTCCAGGGTTGGTACCGGGGAGCTGCTTTTT.

This clonotype was recorded once. The chain carries TRBV2 and TRBJ1-1; 10 nucleotides line up with TRBD1. This CDR3 has 17 residues. J lost 0 bases, V lost 7 bases, and 11 bases had no gene match. Per the germline V gene, CDR1 is SNHLY and CDR2 is FYNNEI. The CDR3 reads CASTFSRTGGLNTEAFF. The CDR3 DNA is TGTGCCAGCACTTTCAGCCGGACAGGGGGATTGAACACTGAAGCTTTCTTT.

Worth noting for this clonotype: A read error may account for a junction end that differs from germline. This chain uses TRBV9 with TRBJ1-1; TRBD1 matches 10 bases. The germline V gene has CDR1 SGDLS and CDR2 YYNGEE. This CDR3 has 15 amino acids. CDR3 in amino acids: CASSPRTGGNAEAFF. The CDR3 bases are TGTGCCAGCAGTCCACGGACAGGGGGGAACGCTGAAGCTTTCTTT.